This T cell receptor beta chain comes out of a study of cytomegalovirus exposure and HLA in healthy donors. Whole-study results and caveats: Specificity for CMV antigens was confirmed in vitro for three of the CMV-associated chains. Later analysis suggested links between common viral pathogens and several top significant clusters. Later analysis identified around 15,000 TCR beta sequences associated with HLA alleles, using a false discovery rate threshold of 0.05. Earlier analysis found most TCR beta V segments productive about 90% or about 30% of the time.

Use of 60 Vbeta and 13 Jbeta primers characterized the PCR. Measured with immunoSEQ multiplex PCR; TCRdb has only the in-frame clones, and not every one. Its clone listing holds over 100,000 clones. The CDR3 is 12 amino acids. Germline V gene data show CDR1 as SGHTA and CDR2 as FQGNSA. The V and J ends lost 5 bases and 5 bases respectively, with 10 bases between them. A word on this clone: The antigen remains unidentified.

The origin of this receptor is a woman in her 40s in good health and CMV-seropositive. The J gene is TRBJ2-7, the V gene TRBV7-2; D is possibly TRBD1 (5 bases). Sequencing was done on a sample of PBMCs. The CDR3 region is CASSPGYDEQYF. The DNA for the CDR3 is TGTGCCAGCAGCCCAGGGTACGACGAGCAGTACTTC.